One and the same sample provided the 24 T cell receptor beta chains below, sequenced in a study of control samples from healthy donors and cancer patients. The repertoire was sequenced with immunoSEQ multiplex PCR; TCRdb's copy has only in-frame clones and lacks some. This sample has about 50,000 clones, with more than 70% found just once. Sequenced sample: PBMCs. These receptors came from a man aged 50-60 years with head and neck cancer.

The chain links TRBV20-1 to TRBJ2-3, with D unresolved. The CDR3 is 10 amino acids. Trimming pared 4 bases from V and 4 bases from J, leaving 3 bases between. Germline V gene lookup returns CDR1 DFQATT and CDR2 SNEGSKA (reference sequence). The CDR3 protein is CSAKPDTQYF. CDR3 nucleotide sequence: TGCAGTGCTAAGCCAGATACGCAGTATTTT.

The V gene is TRBV24-1, the J gene TRBJ1-4; possibly TRBD1 for D (5 bases). In germline, CDR1 is KGHDR, CDR2 SFDVKD. There are 15 residues in the CDR3. Trimming pared 5 bases from V and 8 bases from J, leaving 17 bases between. The CDR3 loop is CATSGRRGDGEKLFF. For the CDR3, the DNA is TGTGCCACCAGTGGGAGACGAGGGGATGGAGAAAAACTGTTTTTT.

J is TRBJ1-5 and V is TRBV2, with D possibly TRBD1 on 6 matching bases. Germline-derived CDR1 and CDR2 are SNHLY and FYNNEI. Trimming took 6 bases from V and 7 from J, leaving 13 bases between them. CDR3 length: 13 residues. The CDR3 coding sequence is TGTGCCAGCAGAGGGGGGGTTTCCCAGCCCCAGCATTTT. It codes for CASRGGVSQPQHF.

This chain links TRBV6-2 or TRBV6-3 with TRBJ1-1, with a possible D match to TRBD1 (5 bases). The CDR3 has 15 residues. Germline CDR1 MNHEY, CDR2 SVGEGT. Trimming took 4 bases from V and 3 from J, leaving 15 bases between them. CDR3 sequence: CASSSGGSGDTEAFF. CDR3 bases: TGTGCCAGCAGTTCCGGGGGTTCGGGGGACACTGAAGCTTTCTTT.

The chain employs TRBV19 and TRBJ2-1; 7 nucleotides align to TRBD2. This CDR3 is 14 amino acids long. Germline assignment: CDR1 LNHDA and CDR2 SQIVND (reference sequence). Trimming cost V 7 bases and J 7 bases; bases outside gene matches: 10. CDR3 amino acids: CASTLHTSVNEQFF. For the CDR3, the DNA is TGTGCCAGTACCCTACATACTAGCGTTAATGAGCAGTTCTTC.

J is TRBJ1-4 and V is TRBV28; D is possibly TRBD1 (6 bases). The CDR3 contains 12 residues. CDR1 is MDHEN and CDR2 is SYDVKM in the germline V gene. Trimming removed 5 bases from V and 15 bases from J, with 16 bases in between. The DNA for the CDR3 is TGTGCCAGCAGTAAGAAGGGGGATAAGATGTTTTTT. Encoded protein: CASSKKGDKMFF. The variable domain in full, with the rest retrieved from reference TRBV28 and TRBJ1-4, is DVKVTQSSRYLVKRTGEKVFLECVQDMDHENMFWYRQDPGLGLRLIYFSYDVKMKEKGDIPEGYSVSREKKERFSLILESASTNQTSMYLCASSKKGDKMFFGSGTQLSVL.

V usage is TRBV7-2 and J usage is TRBJ1-2; D ambiguous. V lost 1 base and J 7 bases, leaving 10 bases between the germline ends. Germline CDR1 and CDR2: SGHTA and FQGNSA. The CDR3 runs 13 residues. For the CDR3, the DNA is TGTGCCAGCAGCTTAGACAGACGTGCTGGCTACACCTTC. This encodes CASSLDRRAGYTF. Full variable domain (remainder filled in from reference TRBV7-2 and TRBJ1-2): GAGVSQSPSNKVTEKGKDVELRCDPISGHTALYWYRQSLGQGLEFLIYFQGNSAPDKSGLPSDRFSAERTGGSVSTLTIQRTQQEDSAVYLCASSLDRRAGYTFGSGTRLTVV.

The genes are TRBV7-3 and TRBJ2-1; possible D gene TRBD2, 6 bases. Trimming removed 5 bases at V and 5 bases at J, with 19 bases between. CDR1 SGHTA and CDR2 FQGTGA come from the germline V gene. This CDR3 spans 16 amino acids. CDR3 amino acids: CASSPYLATLNNEQFF. CDR3 nucleotides: TGTGCCAGCAGCCCCTACCTAGCGACTCTAAACAATGAGCAGTTCTTC.

The gene calls are TRBV5-1 and TRBJ2-3; TRBD2 is a possible D gene (7 bases). CDR1 is SGHRS and CDR2 is YFSETQ in the germline V gene. The CDR3 is 13 residues long. V lost 7 bases to trimming and J lost 1 base, with 10 bases between them. Written as DNA, the CDR3 is TGCGCCAGCCACGGGGGGCGCACAGATACGCAGTATTTT. Its protein product is CASHGGRTDTQYF.

This sequence joins TRBV27 and TRBJ2-7, with TRBD1 identical over 9 bases. Per the germline V gene, CDR1 is MNHEY and CDR2 is SMNVEV (reference sequence). V lost 4 bases, J lost 2 bases, and 9 bases stayed unmatched. This CDR3 spans 16 amino acids. Here the CDR3 DNA reads TGTGCCAGCAGTTCCCCCGGGGACAGGGTTACCTACGAGCAGTACTTC. This translates into CASSSPGDRVTYEQYF.

The rearrangement joins TRBV19 to TRBJ2-2; D unresolved. Germline values: CDR1 LNHDA, CDR2 SQIVND (reference sequence). The germline V and J ends were trimmed by 3 bases and 1 base, with 6 bases remaining between them. The CDR3 is 14 residues long. CDR3 coding DNA: TGTGCCAGTAGTATCCAGTTGAACACCGGGGAGCTGTTTTTT. It codes for CASSIQLNTGELFF. Together with reference TRBV19 and TRBJ2-2, the CDR3 gives the full variable domain: DGGITQSPKYLFRKEGQNVTLSCEQNLNHDAMYWYRQDPGQGLRLIYYSQIVNDFQKGDIAEGYSVSREKKESFPLTVTSAQKNPTAFYLCASSIQLNTGELFFGEGSRLTVL.

V is TRBV19 and J is TRBJ2-3; D is unresolved. V was clipped by 2 bases and J by 5 bases, with 5 bases between them. The CDR3 has 12 residues. CDR1 and CDR2 (germline): LNHDA, SQIVND (reference sequence). The CDR3 loop is CASSIRQDTQYF. The DNA of the CDR3 is TGTGCCAGTAGTATACGACAAGATACGCAGTATTTT.

The rearrangement uses TRBV11-1 and TRBJ1-1, with 7 nucleotides matching TRBD1. After removal of 5 bases from V and 10 bases from J, the junction contained 13 bases not matched to a gene. Germline-derived CDR1 and CDR2 are SGHAT and FQDESV (reference sequence). The CDR3 extends over 14 amino acids. CDR3 bases: TGTGCCAGCAGCCAAATCCTCGACAGGGCGGGAGCTTTCTTT. This sequence encodes CASSQILDRAGAFF.

The chain links TRBV2 to TRBJ1-5; no clear D. Looked up from germline, CDR1 is SNHLY and CDR2 is FYNNEI. V was cut by 7 bases and J by 5 bases, with 12 bases left in between. This CDR3 has 13 amino acids. The CDR3, as DNA: TGTGCCAGCAACCCACAGCTAGATCAGCCCCAGCATTTT. It specifies CASNPQLDQPQHF.

This sequence joins TRBV19 and TRBJ2-5, with D possibly called TRBD1 or TRBD2 (6 bases each). Trimming took off 3 bases at V and 5 bases at J, with 13 bases between the two ends. The CDR3 contains 14 residues. CDR1 LNHDA and CDR2 SQIVND come from the germline V gene (reference sequence). Here the CDR3 DNA reads TGTGCCAGTAGTATTATCGGGGGCCGGGAGACCCAGTACTTC. Protein sequence: CASSIIGGRETQYF.

The chain carries TRBV27 and TRBJ2-7, with 8 bases aligning to TRBD2. CDR1 and CDR2 (germline): MNHEY, SMNVEV (reference sequence). With 3 bases clipped from V and 5 bases from J, the junction kept 6 bases outside the gene matches. This CDR3 is built from 14 residues. DNA for the CDR3: TGTGCCAGCAGTTTCGGGAGGGAGGCTAACGAGCAGTACTTC. Its protein is CASSFGREANEQYF.

The V call is TRBV2, the J call TRBJ2-5; D is possibly TRBD2 (5 bases). Germline CDR1 and CDR2: SNHLY and FYNNEI. Trimming stripped 1 base from V and 1 base from J, with 7 bases between. The CDR3 contains 14 residues. The CDR3 coding sequence is TGTGCCAGCAGTGAAGAGCGGCCCCAAGAGACCCAGTACTTC. This translates into CASSEERPQETQYF.

The chain links TRBV5-5 to TRBJ1-2, with D possibly matching TRBD1 (5 bases). CDR3 size: 15 residues. Per germline, CDR1 SGHKS and CDR2 YYEKEE (reference sequence). Between the trimmed V and J ends, which lost 4 bases and 4 bases, there was a span of 17 bases. CDR3 coding DNA: TGTGCCAGCAGCCCCGGGACTACAGGAGTCTATGGCTACACCTTC. It encodes CASSPGTTGVYGYTF.

The rearrangement uses TRBV9 and TRBJ1-2; 12 positions match TRBD1. CDR1 and CDR2 (germline): SGDLS, YYNGEE. CDR3 length: 16 residues. The V and J ends lost 4 bases and 4 bases, in that order; junction bases with no gene match: 8. The CDR3 bases are TGTGCCAGCAGCCCGTCCGGGACAGGGGGCCCCTATGGCTACACCTTC. This gives the protein CASSPSGTGGPYGYTF. Filled out from reference TRBV9 and TRBJ1-2, the complete variable domain reads DSGVTQTPKHLITATGQRVTLRCSPRSGDLSVYWYQQSLDQGLQFLIQYYNGEERAKGNILERFSAQQFPDLHSELNLSSLELGDSALYFCASSPSGTGGPYGYTFGSGTRLTVV.

This chain joins TRBV19 and TRBJ1-5, with D perhaps TRBD1 (5 bases). Trimming stripped 2 bases from V and 7 bases from J, with 15 bases between. Looked up from germline, CDR1 is LNHDA and CDR2 is SQIVND (reference sequence). CDR3 length: 15 amino acids. CDR3 bases: TGTGCCAGTAGTATATCGGGGGGGTTTGGGCAGCCCCAGCATTTT. Protein product: CASSISGGFGQPQHF. Using reference TRBV19 and TRBJ1-5 for the parts outside the CDR3, the full variable domain is DGGITQSPKYLFRKEGQNVTLSCEQNLNHDAMYWYRQDPGQGLRLIYYSQIVNDFQKGDIAEGYSVSREKKESFPLTVTSAQKNPTAFYLCASSISGGFGQPQHFGDGTRLSIL.

This chain joins TRBV5-1 and TRBJ2-3, with TRBD1 as a possible D gene (6 bases). CDR1 SGHRS and CDR2 YFSETQ come from the germline V gene. This CDR3 has 15 amino acids. V lost 0 bases and J lost 4, with 12 bases in between. The CDR3 DNA sequence: TGCGCCAGCAGCTTGGAATCCAGGGGAGCAGATACGCAGTATTTT. Translated, it gives CASSLESRGADTQYF.

The V gene is TRBV7-2, the J gene TRBJ2-7, with D tentatively TRBD2 (5 bases). Germline V gene data show CDR1 as SGHTA and CDR2 as FQGNSA. The CDR3 is made up of 13 amino acids. The V gene lost 1 base and the J gene lost 6 bases, with 10 bases spanning the gap. CDR3 nucleotide sequence: TGTGCCAGCAGCTTAGATTTCGCGGGCGAGCAGTACTTC. Its protein is CASSLDFAGEQYF.

This clone has a single count. This chain uses TRBV4-1 with TRBJ2-5; 7 nucleotides line up with TRBD1. Trimming cost V 0 bases and J 5 bases; bases outside gene matches: 12. This CDR3 spans 17 amino acids. Germline V gene sequence: CDR1 MGHRA, CDR2 YSYEKL. The CDR3 nucleotides read TGCGCCAGCAGCCAAGACCTCGGACAGGACTCGGGGGAGACCCAGTACTTC. Residues: CASSQDLGQDSGETQYF.

This clone was detected a few times. V and J are TRBV30 and TRBJ2-2; D gene ambiguous. The CDR3 spans 12 residues. Trimming removed 0 bases at V and 6 bases at J, with 5 bases between. Germline V gene lookup returns CDR1 GTSNPN and CDR2 SVGIG (reference sequence). The CDR3 region has the DNA TGTGCCTGGAGTGTACGGGCCGGGGAGCTGTTTTTT. Its protein product is CAWSVRAGELFF.